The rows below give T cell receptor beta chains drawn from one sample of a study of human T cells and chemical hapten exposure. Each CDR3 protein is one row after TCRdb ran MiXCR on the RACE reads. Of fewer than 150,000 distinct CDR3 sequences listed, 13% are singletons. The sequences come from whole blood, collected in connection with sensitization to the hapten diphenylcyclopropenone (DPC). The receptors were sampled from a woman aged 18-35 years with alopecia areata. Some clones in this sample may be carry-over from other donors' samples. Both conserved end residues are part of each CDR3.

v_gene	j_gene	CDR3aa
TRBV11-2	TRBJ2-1	CASSLAFIDEQFF
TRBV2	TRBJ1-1	CASSVQGMDTEAFF
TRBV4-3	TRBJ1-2	CASSQDGQGWDGYTF
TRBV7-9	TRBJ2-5	CASTYGNAGGQETQYF
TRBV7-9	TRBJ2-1	CASSLLQDPRGFF
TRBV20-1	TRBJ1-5	CSASQGAGQPQHF
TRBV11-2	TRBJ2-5	CASSLGSETQYF
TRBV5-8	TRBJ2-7	CASSLDSGALEPYEQYF
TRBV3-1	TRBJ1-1	CASSQDPGLGTEAFF
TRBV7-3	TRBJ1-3	CASSPHRGNTIYF